This entry describes one T cell receptor (beta chain). There is no known antigen for this receptor. No much larger clonotype is one base removed from it; base qualities were not supplied. The CDR1 and CDR2 encoded by the germline V gene are SGHAT and FQNNGV. The junction shows trimming of 3 bases on V and 2 bases on J, plus 13 bases between the germline ends. The cysteine opens and the phenylalanine closes a CDR3 of 15 amino acids. Solely the CDR3 DNA is kept, with 45 bases framed from the first base. This sample was taken from a study of Graves' ophthalmopathy and Graves' hyperthyroidism (dated by TCRdb to 2016 to 2018). Regarding the study in general: Peripheral blood was collected before any treatment was given, at the time of initial diagnosis. The study used signatures of the TCR beta repertoire to tell Graves' ophthalmopathy apart from Graves' hyperthyroidism and to predict which patients would progress to ophthalmopathy. In total, approximately 130 blood samples were TCR-sequenced: approximately 40 ophthalmopathy, under 85 hyperthyroidism and approximately 17 hyperthyroidism-to-ophthalmopathy patients. To explore V-J signatures that separate ophthalmopathy from hyperthyroidism, a discovery set of about a hundred patients was enrolled, consisting of about 45 with ophthalmopathy and about 60 with stable hyperthyroidism. For independent validation, a separate cohort was made up of approximately 18 hyperthyroidism patients plus 17 patients who later progressed from hyperthyroidism to ophthalmopathy. T-cell repertoires of thyroid tissue and blood were compared in six or seven hyperthyroidism patients. Following sample collection, hyperthyroidism patients were given methimazole at a starting dose of 30 mg daily, and ophthalmopathy patients were given high-dose intravenous methylprednisolone.

Results the study describes overall, beyond this receptor: In validation, the model predicted ophthalmopathy progression with 70.59% sensitivity and approximately 75% specificity; some twelve predicted patients were CT-confirmed with GO in a median of around 6.5 months. Ophthalmopathy was separated from stable hyperthyroidism by the 13-signature model with about 85% sensitivity and less than 82% specificity in cross-validation and with 80%/75% in the test set. Most expanded thyroid clonotypes with a frequency above 0.001 also appeared in blood, which suggests that blood repertoires may reflect the immune response in the thyroid. No statistical method was used to predetermine the sample size, and group allocation was not hidden from the investigators.

For repertoire sequencing, TCR beta CDR3 regions were amplified from RNA transcripts. A first-round RT-PCR used HTBI primers with the Qiagen OneStep RT-PCR kit, followed by a second-round multiplex PCR, size selection and purification. The libraries underwent paired-end sequencing with 100 bp reads on an Illumina HiSeq2000. The authors' analysis ran thus. Reads were processed with SOAPnuke, discarding reads with adapters, uncalled bases, mean Phred below 15, or no exact constant-primer or identifier match. High-quality paired reads were merged with COPE v1.2.5. Clonotypes were defined as unique nucleotide sequences and were aligned to IMGT TRB V, D and J references using MiTCR v1.1. Analysis was restricted to V-J combinations with a frequency above 0.0001, which covered about 99% of repertoires. For each V-J combination, a TCR clonal expansion and chaos score was defined as the ratio of F50 clonal expansion to chaos observed in the TCRdist matrix. Welch's t-statistics and random forest were used to narrow the features down to 13 V-J combinations, which were then fed into a naive Bayes classifier. Thyroid-blood repertoire similarity was quantified with the Morisita-Horn index. TCRdb ran its own pipeline on the public reads, namely fastp trimming at Q25 and MiXCR clone calling, and kept in-frame beta chains. Every CDR3 protein is listed once, alongside the most common genes and DNA of its rows. The V and J calls were not made by the authors but by TCRdb's processing. Recorded for this sample are a few hundred thousand distinct CDR3 sequences; about 15% of them occurred a single time. 2% to 3% of the sample goes to the ten largest clones.

Stable hyperthyroidism was defined as no progression to ophthalmopathy within 18 months of follow-up. The hyperthyroidism patients were 18 to 65 years old and newly diagnosed, with a disease duration of less than 2 months. Patients with other autoimmune diseases, uncontrolled infections, pregnancy or lactation were excluded from the study. Clinical symptoms, serum thyroxine, TRAb, thyroid ultrasound and orbital computed tomography were used for diagnosis. Using Ficoll-Paque density gradient centrifugation, PBMCs were isolated from about 9.2 ml of fresh peripheral blood. Total RNA was extracted using Trizol reagent, and RNA quality was checked on an Agilent 2100 Bioanalyzer.

The sequence was obtained from an adult woman with stable Graves' hyperthyroidism. The chain couples TRBV11-2 to TRBJ2-5; the D region possibly corresponds to TRBD1 (6 bases align). Sample: peripheral blood. The CDR3 has the sequence CASSLGTGPQETQYF. The nucleotide sequence reads TGTGCCAGCAGCTTGGGCACAGGGCCACAAGAGACCCAGTACTTC. This CDR3, with the reference TRBV11-2 and TRBJ2-5 proteins standing in past its ends, gives the full variable domain EAGVAQSPRYKIIEKRQSVAFWCNPISGHATLYWYQQILGQGPKLLIQFQNNGVVDDSQLPKDRFSAERLKGVDSTLKIQPAKLEDSAVYLCASSLGTGPQETQYFGPGTRLLVL.